The 18 T cell receptor beta chains below come from one sample, sequenced in a study of PD-1 blockade in classical Hodgkin lymphoma. Assay: immunoSEQ multiplex PCR; the TCRdb copy retains only in-frame clones and omits some. The sample lists tens of thousands of clones; 85% to 90% were seen once. Time point in this sample: cycle 4 day 1 (C4D1), after more than five weeks of nivolumab. Every patient relapsed after autologous stem cell transplantation, and brentuximab vedotin exposure varied. The sample in question was peripheral blood mononuclear cells (PBMCs), obtained before the fourth cycle of nivolumab. These receptors all come from a human donor with classical Hodgkin lymphoma.

The chain uses TRBV5-1 and TRBJ2-7; 11 bases align to TRBD1. This CDR3 is 15 amino acids long. J was trimmed by 3 bases and V by 5 bases; bases with no gene match: 7. Germline lookup yields CDR1 SGHRS and CDR2 YFSETQ. CDR3 nucleotide sequence: TGCGCCAGCAGAATTACCGGGACAGGGGGCTACGAGCAGTACTTC. It encodes CASRITGTGGYEQYF. The variable domain in full, completed from reference TRBV5-1 and TRBJ2-7, reads KAGVTQTPRYLIKTRGQQVTLSCSPISGHRSVSWYQQTPGQGLQFLFEYFSETQRNKGNFPGRFSGRQFSNSRSEMNVSTLELGDSALYLCASRITGTGGYEQYFGPGTRLTVT.

The V call is TRBV7-9, the J call TRBJ2-5; 7 bases line up with TRBD2. The ends lost 1 base at V and 0 bases at J; junction bases unmatched: 8. The CDR3 extends over 17 amino acids. Germline CDR1 is SEHNR and CDR2 is FQNEAQ (reference sequence). CDR3 DNA sequence: TGTGCCAGCAGCTTAGTGGGGCTAGCGGCCTACCAAGAGACCCAGTACTTC. This translates into CASSLVGLAAYQETQYF.

The chain is built from TRBV9 and TRBJ1-2, with D possibly being TRBD1 (5 bases). V was shortened by 6 bases and J by 5 bases, with 20 bases between the two germline ends. Germline CDR1 is SGDLS and CDR2 is YYNGEE. This CDR3 has 15 amino acids. The CDR3 region has the DNA TGTGCCAGCACCCGTGGGGGAACTACAGAGTATGGCTACACCTTC. This translates into CASTRGGTTEYGYTF.

This chain links TRBV29-1 with TRBJ1-2; no clear D gene. The CDR3 has 11 amino acids. The ends were cut back, 4 bases at V and 6 bases at J, with 9 bases in the middle. Germline-derived CDR1 and CDR2 are SQVTM and ANQGSEA. DNA of the CDR3: TGCAGCGTTGGAGGGCCGGATGGCTACACCTTC. This translates into CSVGGPDGYTF. Full variable domain (missing parts from reference TRBV29-1 and TRBJ1-2): SAVISQKPSRDICQRGTSLTIQCQVDSQVTMMFWYRQQPGQSLTLIATANQGSEATYESGFVIDKFPISRPNLTFSTLTVSNMSPEDSSIYLCSVGGPDGYTFGSGTRLTVV.

This chain links TRBV4-1 with TRBJ2-7; D gene unclear. Per the germline V gene, CDR1 is MGHRA and CDR2 is YSYEKL. The CDR3 sequence is 16 residues long. Trimming removed 0 bases from V and 4 bases from J, with 16 bases in between. The CDR3 sequence: CASSQEAESLAYEQYF. The CDR3 DNA is TGCGCCAGCAGCCAAGAGGCGGAATCCCTGGCTTACGAGCAGTACTTC.

The chain uses TRBV10-3 and TRBJ2-3, with TRBD2 matching over 11 bases. The CDR3 consists of 15 residues. CDR1 and CDR2 (germline): ENHRY, SYGVKD. The trim removed 8 bases at V and 2 bases at J, leaving 6 bases unmatched. The CDR3 reads CAIGLAGVNTDTQYF. The DNA of the CDR3 is TGTGCCATCGGACTAGCGGGCGTCAACACAGATACGCAGTATTTT.

The chain couples TRBV9 to TRBJ2-1, with D possibly matching TRBD2 (6 bases). CDR1 and CDR2 (germline): SGDLS, YYNGEE. CDR3 length: 16 amino acids. Trimming stripped 2 bases from V and 0 bases from J, with 12 bases between. The CDR3: CASSVEFGSSYNEQFF. CDR3 nucleotides: TGTGCCAGCAGCGTCGAGTTCGGGAGCTCCTACAATGAGCAGTTCTTC.

The rearrangement links TRBV19 to TRBJ2-3, with D tentatively TRBD2 (7 bases). V lost 8 bases and J lost 6, with 9 bases in between. Germline values: CDR1 LNHDA, CDR2 SQIVND (reference sequence). This CDR3 contains 11 residues. CDR3 region: CASEGGDTQYF. The DNA of the CDR3 is TGTGCCAGTGAGGGGGGGGATACGCAGTATTTT.

V usage is TRBV21-1 and J usage is TRBJ2-5; TRBD1, the table's D call, was not compared with the DNA. TRBV21-1 counts as a pseudogene. The CDR3 is made up of 17 amino acids. CDR3 nucleotide sequence: TGTGCCAGCAGCAAAGAAGGGGGACGCCCAAGGGAGGAGACCCAGTACTTC. This translates into CASSKEGGRPREETQYF.

The chain combines TRBV14 with TRBJ1-1; D uncertain. V lost 1 base, J lost 0 bases, and 6 bases lay in between. Germline V gives CDR1 SGHDN, CDR2 FVKESK. The length of the CDR3 is 14 residues. Written as DNA, the CDR3 is TGTGCCAGCAGCCAAGGCGTCATGAACACTGAAGCTTTCTTT. Translated, it gives CASSQGVMNTEAFF.

The CDR3 sequence: CASGGTGGAGTRMFF. In nucleotides, the CDR3 is TGCGCCAGCGGGGGGACAGGGGGCGCCGGGACTAGGATGTTCTTC. This chain links TRBV5-1 with TRBJ2-1; 12 bases are a match to TRBD1. Germline CDR1 SGHRS, CDR2 YFSETQ. The CDR3 sequence is 15 residues long. V shed 7 bases, J shed 15 bases, and the junction held 17 bases outside the gene matches.

V and J are TRBV7-9 and TRBJ2-1; D is undetermined. The V gene's germline CDR1 is SEHNR and CDR2 FQNEAQ (reference sequence). The CDR3 is made up of 17 amino acids. The ends were cut back, 1 base at V and 0 bases at J, with 13 bases in the middle. CDR3 amino acids: CASSLVKDGSSYNEQFF. The CDR3 DNA reads as TGTGCCAGCAGCTTAGTAAAGGACGGCAGCTCCTACAATGAGCAGTTCTTC.

The chain joins TRBV10-1 to TRBJ1-5; 8 bases agree with TRBD1. The J segment lost 12 bases and the V segment lost 2 bases, leaving 6 bases of the junction unmatched. Germline V CDR1 and CDR2: WNHNN, SYGVQD (reference sequence). The CDR3 has 13 residues. The CDR3 region is CASSEGTGRIQHF. CDR3 in DNA: TGCGCCAGCAGTGAGGGGACAGGCCGGATCCAGCATTTT.

The gene calls are TRBV5-1 and TRBJ2-5, with D possibly being TRBD1 (6 bases). The CDR3 sequence is 14 residues long. Germline V gene sequence: CDR1 SGHRS, CDR2 YFSETQ. Trimming shortened V by 5 bases and J by 5 bases, and 16 bases separated the two germline ends. The CDR3 bases are TGCGCCAGCAGTCAATCACAGGGTGCGGAGACCCAGTACTTC. This sequence encodes CASSQSQGAETQYF.

J is TRBJ1-2 and V is TRBV5-1; D call uncertain. With 0 bases removed from V and 0 bases from J, the gap between germline ends came to 12 bases. The CDR3 spans 16 residues. Per germline, CDR1 SGHRS and CDR2 YFSETQ. The CDR3 is CASSLEGETPNYGYTF. The CDR3 DNA reads TGCGCCAGCAGCTTGGAGGGTGAGACCCCTAACTATGGCTACACCTTC.

V gene TRBV7-9 combines with J gene TRBJ2-5; 11 bases match TRBD2. This CDR3 comprises 18 residues. Trimming cost V 3 bases and J 5 bases; bases outside gene matches: 14. The germline V gene encodes CDR1 SEHNR and CDR2 FQNEAQ (reference sequence). CDR3 loop: CASSLLGLSVAGGETQYF. CDR3 DNA: TGTGCCAGCAGCTTGTTAGGACTTTCTGTAGCGGGAGGGGAGACCCAGTACTTC.

This chain connects TRBV5-1 to TRBJ2-7; 7 nucleotides align to TRBD1. CDR1 and CDR2 from the germline V gene are SGHRS and YFSETQ. Trimming took 4 bases from V and 7 from J; bases not matched to a gene: 2. This CDR3 region has 11 residues. The CDR3 loop is CASSPGGEQYF. As DNA, the CDR3 is TGCGCCAGCAGCCCAGGGGGTGAGCAGTACTTC.

The chain couples TRBV6-4 to TRBJ1-1, with a weak D call TRBD1 (5 bases). The CDR3 sequence is 15 residues long. Germline CDR1 reads MRHNA; CDR2 reads SNTAGT. Trimming cost V 6 bases and J 1 base, with 15 bases left between them. In DNA, the CDR3 is TGTGCCAGCAGGGATAGCGAGGACACGAACACTGAAGCTTTCTTT. Translated, it gives CASRDSEDTNTEAFF.